This passage covers 8 T cell receptor beta chains from one sample sequenced in a study of blood T cells in healthy people across ages. The use of a sample-barcoded 5' primer and a J-beta primer mix characterized a second PCR of roughly 7 to 11 cycles. TCRdb ran MiXCR on the 5' RACE reads and lists one entry per CDR3 protein. Altogether approximately 1.5 million distinct CDR3 sequences are present, about 45% being singletons, with the ten largest covering approximately 4%. The specimen was blood. These receptors originate from a woman aged 18-30 years in good health.

In its sample, this clonotype was seen a few times. This chain connects TRBV7-2 to TRBJ2-4, with 8 positions matching TRBD1. This CDR3 has 17 amino acids. Per germline, CDR1 SGHTA and CDR2 FQGNSA. V lost 5 bases, J lost 3 bases, and 12 bases stayed unmatched. The CDR3 loop is CASSPRRTGSGKNIQYF. CDR3 in DNA: TGTGCCAGCAGCCCAAGGCGGACAGGGTCGGGCAAAAACATTCAGTACTTC.

This clonotype was detected only once. The V and J genes are TRBV5-1 and TRBJ2-2; 9 bases line up with TRBD2. The ends lost 0 bases at V and 4 bases at J; junction bases unmatched: 7. This CDR3 region has 17 residues. CDR1 is SGHRS, CDR2 YFSETQ, per germline. The CDR3 loop is CASSLDVLAGTTGELFF. DNA of the CDR3: TGCGCCAGCAGCTTGGATGTGCTAGCGGGAACCACCGGGGAGCTGTTTTTT.

CDR3 amino acids: CASSRTRNPREQYF. DNA for the CDR3: TGTGCCAGCAGCCGGACTAGGAATCCACGCGAGCAGTACTTC. The chain combines TRBV12-3 or TRBV12-4 with TRBJ2-7, with TRBD2 identical over 7 bases. The CDR3 has 14 residues. V shed 6 bases, J shed 6 bases, and the junction held 11 bases outside the gene matches.

The CDR3 region has the DNA TGTGCCACCAGCAGAACAAAGGACAGGGGTCACTACAATGAGCAGTTCTTC. Its protein is CATSRTKDRGHYNEQFF. The J gene is TRBJ2-1, the V gene TRBV15, with TRBD1 identical over 9 bases. The J segment lost 3 bases and the V segment lost 2 bases, leaving 8 bases of the junction unmatched. Per germline, CDR1 LNHNV and CDR2 YYDKDF (reference sequence). This CDR3 has 17 residues.

This clonotype has more than one count but fewer than ten. The gene calls are TRBV9 and TRBJ2-6; D could derive from TRBD1 or TRBD2 (5 bases each). Trimming removed 3 bases at V and 9 bases at J, with 10 bases between. The CDR3 consists of 13 residues. The germline gives CDR1 SGDLS, CDR2 YYNGEE. For the CDR3, the DNA is TGTGCCAGCAGCGATGGGACCTACAACGTCCTGACTTTC. The encoded protein is CASSDGTYNVLTF.

The rearrangement links TRBV21-1 to TRBJ1-6; the table's D gene call, TRBD1, was not cross checked with the DNA. TRBV21-1 constitutes a pseudogene. The CDR3 loop spans 13 amino acids. The CDR3 reads CASSQDRNSPPHF. CDR3 nucleotides: TGTGCCAGCAGCCAGGACAGGAATTCACCCCCCCACTTT.

The gene calls are TRBV19 and TRBJ1-1; D might be TRBD1 (5 bases). The CDR3 is made up of 12 amino acids. Per the germline V gene, CDR1 is LNHDA and CDR2 is SQIVND (reference sequence). The ends were cut back, 5 bases at V and 6 bases at J, with 10 bases in the middle. The CDR3 is CASSSGGSEAFF. In nucleotides, the CDR3 is TGTGCCAGTAGTTCTGGGGGTTCTGAAGCTTTCTTT.

V and J are TRBV11-1 and TRBJ2-3; possibly TRBD1 for D (5 bases). Germline V gene data show CDR1 as SGHAT and CDR2 as FQDESV (reference sequence). The CDR3 is 15 amino acids. V was cut by 0 bases and J by 4 bases, with 11 bases left in between. The CDR3 reads CASSLATVRADTQYF. The CDR3 nucleotides are TGTGCCAGCAGCTTAGCTACGGTCAGGGCAGATACGCAGTATTTT.